The 21 T cell receptor beta chains below come from one sample, sequenced in a study of T cells in Graves' hyperthyroidism and ophthalmopathy. TCR beta CDR3 sequences were amplified from RNA transcripts. The primer set for the first-round RT-PCR of the TCR CDR3 was HTBI. TCRdb used MiXCR to reprocess the multiplex PCR reads, holding one entry per CDR3 protein. The top ten clones hold around 20% of a sample with approximately 400,000 distinct CDR3 sequences, about 13% of them seen once. Sequencing used blood. Every receptor here comes from a man aged 25-40 years with Graves' hyperthyroidism that later progressed to Graves' ophthalmopathy.

The table lists this clonotype with many counts. This chain joins TRBV7-2 and TRBJ2-1, with 8 bases fitting TRBD2. Germline V gene sequence: CDR1 SGHTA, CDR2 FQGNSA. This CDR3 comprises 15 residues. V lost 6 bases to trimming and J lost 4 bases; unmatched junction nucleotides: 8. The CDR3 nucleotides are TGTGCCAGCAGTTGGGGCGGGGGGCTTTACAATGAGCAGTTCTTC. Protein: CASSWGGGLYNEQFF.

The chain combines TRBV5-6 with TRBJ2-3; D is possibly TRBD1 (6 bases). Per germline, CDR1 SGHDT and CDR2 YYEEEE. The CDR3 runs 15 residues. Deletions cut 2 bases from V and 6 bases from J, with 16 bases between. The CDR3 DNA reads as TGTGCCAGCAGCTTACCAGGGGTGAGTTCGGATACGCAGTATTTT. Translated: CASSLPGVSSDTQYF.

Many counts were recorded for this clonotype. The chain carries TRBV27 and TRBJ2-7; D may be TRBD1 or TRBD2 (5 bases each). This CDR3 spans 14 amino acids. Germline V gene sequence: CDR1 MNHEY, CDR2 SMNVEV (reference sequence). V was pared by 11 bases and J by 4 bases, with 21 bases between. In nucleotides, the CDR3 is TGTGCCGGTGGTGAGGGGCCCTCGGGGTACGAGCAGTACTTC. As protein: CAGGEGPSGYEQYF.

This clonotype was seen repeatedly, ten times or more. The chain joins TRBV2 to TRBJ2-7; 10 bases are a match to TRBD1. Trimming took 5 bases from V and 4 from J; bases not matched to a gene: 5. Germline-derived CDR1 and CDR2 are SNHLY and FYNNEI. CDR3 length: 14 residues. The chain's CDR3 is CASSRQGAFYEQYF. DNA of the CDR3: TGTGCCAGCAGTCGACAGGGGGCGTTTTACGAGCAGTACTTC.

This clonotype was picked up a small number of times. The CDR3 here is CAISDQGSNEKLFF. DNA for the CDR3: TGTGCCATCAGTGATCAGGGAAGTAATGAAAAACTGTTTTTT. This chain joins TRBV10-3 and TRBJ1-4; tentatively, D is TRBD1 (5 bases). The CDR3 contains 14 residues. Germline CDR1 reads ENHRY; CDR2 reads SYGVKD. The V gene lost 3 bases and the J gene lost 4 bases, with 9 bases spanning the gap.

This clonotype was seen a handful of times. The CDR3 reads CASSLVPSASDTQYF. CDR3 nucleotide sequence: TGCGCCAGCAGCTTGGTCCCTAGCGCGTCAGATACGCAGTATTTT. The V call is TRBV5-1, the J call TRBJ2-3, with D possibly matching TRBD2 (6 bases). The germline V and J ends were trimmed by 0 bases and 4 bases, with 12 bases remaining between them. CDR3 length: 15 residues. In germline, CDR1 is SGHRS, CDR2 YFSETQ.

This clonotype showed up many times. This chain joins TRBV20-1 and TRBJ1-5, with no clear D. Germline assignment: CDR1 DFQATT and CDR2 SNEGSKA (reference sequence). Trimming stripped 6 bases from V and 0 bases from J, with 12 bases between. The CDR3 extends over 14 amino acids. CDR3 coding DNA: TGCAGTGCGACCCGATCACATAGCAATCAGCCCCAGCATTTT. Its protein is CSATRSHSNQPQHF.

This clonotype was observed a few times. The rearrangement uses TRBV30 and TRBJ2-1, with 9 bases aligning to TRBD2. Losses at the gene ends were 3 bases for V and 10 bases for J; bases not matched to a gene: 7. Per the germline V gene, CDR1 is GTSNPN and CDR2 is SVGIG (reference sequence). The CDR3 consists of 13 residues. The CDR3 bases are TGTGCCTGGAGAGGCGGGGGGGCCGGGGAGCAGTTCTTC. This sequence encodes CAWRGGGAGEQFF.

This clonotype showed up many times. CDR3 nucleotide sequence: TGTGCCAGCAGACCCGGGGGGGATCCCTACAATGAGCAGTTCTTC. Translating it yields CASRPGGDPYNEQFF. This chain uses TRBV7-9 with TRBJ2-1, with 8 nucleotides matching TRBD2. CDR1 and CDR2 (germline): SEHNR, FQNEAQ (reference sequence). CDR3 length: 15 residues. Losses at the gene ends were 6 bases for V and 2 bases for J; bases not matched to a gene: 6. Full variable domain (outside the CDR3, taken from reference TRBV7-9 and TRBJ2-1): DTGVSQNPRHKITKRGQNVTFRCDPISEHNRLYWYRQTLGQGPEFLTYFQNEAQLEKSRLLSDRFSAERPKGSFSTLEIQRTEQGDSAMYLCASRPGGDPYNEQFFGPGTRLTVL.

This clonotype showed up just a few times. The rearrangement joins TRBV18 to TRBJ1-2, with D hard to call. Germline V CDR1 and CDR2: KGHSH, LQKENI. The V end lost 0 bases, the J end lost 3 bases, and 5 bases lay between the germline ends. The CDR3 length is 13 residues. This chain's CDR3 is CASSPPSDYGYTF. DNA for the CDR3: TGTGCCAGCTCACCACCGTCAGACTATGGCTACACCTTC.

There are a few counts of this clonotype. The V and J genes are TRBV15 and TRBJ2-5; 8 bases are a match to TRBD2. The CDR3 is 15 amino acids. Germline V lookup: CDR1 LNHNV, CDR2 YYDKDF (reference sequence). V lost 5 bases to trimming and J lost 5 bases; unmatched junction nucleotides: 10. CDR3 bases: TGTGCCACCAGCGATACCGGGACTAGGATGGAGACCCAGTACTTC. Its translation is CATSDTGTRMETQYF.

This clonotype has a handful of counts. The missing conserved phenylalanine or tryptophan at the end of this CDR3 makes a read error likely. This chain links TRBV7-9 with TRBJ2-7; the match to TRBD1 covers 10 bases. The CDR3 runs 20 residues. Germline-derived CDR1 and CDR2 are SEHNR and FQNEAQ (reference sequence). The ends lost 5 bases at V and 0 bases at J; junction bases unmatched: 19. CDR3 amino acids: CASSPRQGAFVAGSSYEQYL. The CDR3 DNA sequence: TGTGCCAGCAGCCCGAGACAGGGGGCATTCGTAGCGGGGTCCTCCTACGAGCAGTACCTC.

This clonotype was recorded a few times. V is TRBV4-2 and J is TRBJ2-1; 10 bases line up with TRBD2. The germline CDR1 and CDR2 sequences are LGHNA and YNFKEQ. There are 11 residues in the CDR3. CDR3 sequence: CAGGQRGGLFF. The CDR3 nucleotides are TGTGCGGGGGGGCAGCGGGGGGGCCTGTTCTTC.

This clonotype occurred a few times. V and J are TRBV6-1 and TRBJ1-6; unclear D gene. V was shortened by 6 bases and J by 6 bases, with 9 bases between the two germline ends. The CDR3 has 13 amino acids. Germline V CDR1 and CDR2: MNHNS, SASEGT. The CDR3 is CASSPYGNSPLHF. The CDR3, as DNA: TGTGCCAGCAGCCCCTACGGTAATTCACCCCTCCACTTT.

This clonotype was counted many times. V is TRBV15 and J is TRBJ2-5, with a tentative D call TRBD2 (6 bases). CDR1 LNHNV and CDR2 YYDKDF come from the germline V gene (reference sequence). The CDR3 loop spans 15 amino acids. V was pared by 5 bases and J by 2 bases, with 15 bases between. The CDR3, as DNA: TGTGCCACCAGCCCCCGCGCGGGACCACAAGAGACCCAGTACTTC. The encoded protein is CATSPRAGPQETQYF. Full variable domain (remainder filled in from reference TRBV15 and TRBJ2-5): DAMVIQNPRYQVTQFGKPVTLSCSQTLNHNVMYWYQQKSSQAPKLLFHYYDKDFNNEADTPDNFQSRRPNTSFCFLDIRSPGLGDTAMYLCATSPRAGPQETQYFGPGTRLLVL.

There are many counts of this clonotype. The chain is built from TRBV4-2 and TRBJ2-7; 7 bases are a match to TRBD2. The V and J ends lost 2 bases and 4 bases, in that order; junction bases with no gene match: 5. The CDR3 loop spans 14 amino acids. Looked up from germline, CDR1 is LGHNA and CDR2 is YNFKEQ. The CDR3 protein is CASSQRTSQYEQYF. CDR3 coding DNA: TGTGCCAGCAGCCAAAGGACTAGTCAGTACGAGCAGTACTTC.

This CDR3 is CATSDRGDTHSTDTQYF. In nucleotides, the CDR3 is TGTGCCACCAGTGATCGAGGGGACACACACTCCACAGATACGCAGTATTTT. This chain uses TRBV24-1 with TRBJ2-3; possible D gene TRBD1, 6 bases. The CDR3 runs to 17 residues. The germline V gene encodes CDR1 KGHDR and CDR2 SFDVKD. Trimming removed 3 bases from V and 2 bases from J, with 17 bases in between.

The table lists this clonotype with many counts. The chain recombines TRBV13 with TRBJ2-3; the D is unclear. Germline loops: CDR1 PRHDT, CDR2 FYEKMQ (reference sequence). This CDR3 has 14 amino acids. Deletions cut 4 bases from V and 2 bases from J, with 10 bases between. In DNA, the CDR3 is TGTGCCAGCAGCTCCTTCCTGGACACAGATACGCAGTATTTT. As protein: CASSSFLDTDTQYF.

This clonotype was recorded many times. V and J are TRBV6-1 and TRBJ1-1; no clear D. The CDR3 length is 12 residues. Germline lookup yields CDR1 MNHNS and CDR2 SASEGT. Trimming removed 7 bases from V and 4 bases from J, with 10 bases in between. The CDR3 reads CASTNYITEAFF. In nucleotides, the CDR3 is TGTGCCAGCACCAATTACATCACTGAAGCTTTCTTT.

There are many counts of this clonotype. Its ends do not fully match the called genes, so a read error is possible. The chain employs TRBV3-1 and TRBJ1-2, with 7 bases fitting TRBD1. Germline V gives CDR1 LGHDT, CDR2 YNNKEL (reference sequence). The CDR3 runs to 18 residues. CDR3 loop: CASSQSTLRDRANYGYSF. CDR3 DNA sequence: TGCGCCAGCAGCCAGTCCACGCTCCGGGACAGAGCTAACTATGGCTACTCCTTC.

This clonotype has ten or more counts. V usage is TRBV15 and J usage is TRBJ1-1, with no clear D. The CDR3 totals 14 residues. V was shortened by 0 bases and J by 2 bases, with 7 bases between the two germline ends. Germline CDR1 and CDR2: LNHNV and YYDKDF (reference sequence). The DNA for the CDR3 is TGTGCCACCAGCAGAGAATCCAGAAACACTGAAGCTTTCTTT. This encodes CATSRESRNTEAFF.